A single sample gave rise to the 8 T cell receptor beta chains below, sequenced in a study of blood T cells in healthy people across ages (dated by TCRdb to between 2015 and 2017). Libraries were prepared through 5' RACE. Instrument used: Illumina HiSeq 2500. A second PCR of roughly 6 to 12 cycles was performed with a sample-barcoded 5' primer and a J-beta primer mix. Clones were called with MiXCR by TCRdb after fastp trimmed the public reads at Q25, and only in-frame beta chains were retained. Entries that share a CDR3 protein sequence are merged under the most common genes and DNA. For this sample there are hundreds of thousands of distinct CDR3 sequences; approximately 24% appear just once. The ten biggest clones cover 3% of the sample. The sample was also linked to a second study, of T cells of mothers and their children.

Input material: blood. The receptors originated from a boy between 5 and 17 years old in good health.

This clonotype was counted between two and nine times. The CDR3 sequence is CASSQAELYEQYF. The CDR3 DNA reads as TGCGCCAGCAGCCAAGCGGAGCTGTACGAGCAGTACTTC. The V gene is TRBV4-1, the J gene TRBJ2-7; D uncertain. The CDR3 consists of 13 residues. Germline CDR1 and CDR2: MGHRA and YSYEKL. V was cut by 1 base and J by 4 bases, with 8 bases left in between.

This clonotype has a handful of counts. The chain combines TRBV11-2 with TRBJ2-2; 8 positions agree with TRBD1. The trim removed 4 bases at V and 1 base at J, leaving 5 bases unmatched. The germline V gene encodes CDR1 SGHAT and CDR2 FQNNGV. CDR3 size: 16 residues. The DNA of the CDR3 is TGTGCCAGCAGCTACACGACAGGGGTGAACACCGGGGAGCTGTTTTTT. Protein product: CASSYTTGVNTGELFF.

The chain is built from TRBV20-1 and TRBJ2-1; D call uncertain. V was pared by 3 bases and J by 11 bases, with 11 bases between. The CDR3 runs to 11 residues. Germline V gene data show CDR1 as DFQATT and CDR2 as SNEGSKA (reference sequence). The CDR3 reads CSARSKLQQFF. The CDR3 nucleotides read TGCAGTGCTAGGTCCAAGCTTCAGCAGTTCTTC.

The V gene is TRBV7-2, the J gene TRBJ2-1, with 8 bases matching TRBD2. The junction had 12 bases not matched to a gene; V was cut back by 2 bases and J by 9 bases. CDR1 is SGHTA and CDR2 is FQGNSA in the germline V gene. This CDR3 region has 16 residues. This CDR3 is CASSLRRPGLVPEQFF. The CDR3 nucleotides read TGTGCCAGCAGCTTACGCCGTCCGGGACTAGTTCCTGAGCAGTTCTTC.

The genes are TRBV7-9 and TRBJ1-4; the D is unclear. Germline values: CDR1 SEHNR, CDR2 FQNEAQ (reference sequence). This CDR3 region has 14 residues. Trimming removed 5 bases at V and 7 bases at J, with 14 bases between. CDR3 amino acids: CASSIPGSREKLFF. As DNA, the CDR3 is TGTGCCAGCAGCATCCCGGGGTCCCGTGAAAAACTGTTTTTT.

As DNA, the CDR3 is TGTGCCATCAGTGAGTCTACGGATGGCTACACCTTC. Residues: CAISESTDGYTF. V and J are TRBV10-3 and TRBJ1-2, with D unclear. Germline V gene sequence: CDR1 ENHRY, CDR2 SYGVKD. The CDR3 consists of 12 residues. Trimming took off 0 bases at V and 6 bases at J, with 5 bases between the two ends.

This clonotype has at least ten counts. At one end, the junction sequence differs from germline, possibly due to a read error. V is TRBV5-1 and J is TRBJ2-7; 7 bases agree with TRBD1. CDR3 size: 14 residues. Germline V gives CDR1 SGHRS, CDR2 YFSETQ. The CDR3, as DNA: TGTGCCAGCAGCCTTCGACAGGGACCGTACGAGCAGTACTTC. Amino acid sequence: CASSLRQGPYEQYF.

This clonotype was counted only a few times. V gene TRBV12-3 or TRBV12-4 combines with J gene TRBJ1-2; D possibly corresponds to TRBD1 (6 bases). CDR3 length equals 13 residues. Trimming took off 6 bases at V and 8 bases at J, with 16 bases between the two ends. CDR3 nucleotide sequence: TGTGCCAGCAGCCGCACAGGGACGGACGGCTACACCTTC. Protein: CASSRTGTDGYTF.